This entry lists 13 T cell receptor beta chains sequenced from one sample in a study of persistence of HIV-infected CD4 T cells. For these receptors, no antigen is known. Overlapping HIV-1 Gag 15-mer peptides at about 1 ug per peptide per mL were used. CD40L/CD69 double-negative CD45RO-high memory CD4+ T cells were collected. The immunoSEQ assay was version 4, run in survey mode. Profiled with immunoSEQ multiplex PCR; TCRdb holds only in-frame clones, not every one. The sample lists about 36,000 clones; 85% to 90% were seen once. The specimen was cultured CD4+ T cells from PBMCs, collected from a patient who received antiretroviral therapy. These receptors came from an adult with HIV. The donor label of this sample is uncertain.

This chain uses TRBV5-1 with TRBJ2-3, with TRBD2 as a possible D gene (6 bases). Germline V gene lookup returns CDR1 SGHRS and CDR2 YFSETQ. V gave up 4 bases and J gave up 4 bases, with 19 bases separating them. The CDR3 is 16 residues long. The CDR3 bases are TGCGCCAGCAGCCCGAGGGCGCGGGGTCACCCAGATACGCAGTATTTT. Encoded protein: CASSPRARGHPDTQYF.

This chain links TRBV3-1 (or the pseudogene TRBV3-2) with TRBJ2-3, with no clear D. Germline values: CDR1 LGHDT, CDR2 YNNKEL (reference sequence). V lost 1 base and J 3 bases, leaving 2 bases between the germline ends. CDR3 length: 12 residues. This chain's CDR3 is CASSQVTDTQYF. The CDR3 region has the DNA TGTGCCAGCAGCCAAGTGACAGATACGCAGTATTTT.

V is TRBV12-5 and J is TRBJ1-6; 12 bases are a match to TRBD1. Germline CDR1 and CDR2: LGHNT and FRNRAP. The V gene end was trimmed by 5 bases and the J gene end by 4 bases; junction bases not matched to a gene: 6. This CDR3 region has 17 residues. The CDR3 sequence: CASGSGTGGGYNSPLHF. The CDR3 coding sequence is TGTGCTAGTGGTAGCGGGACAGGGGGCGGGTATAATTCACCCCTCCACTTT.

The chain recombines TRBV19 with TRBJ2-1, with D possibly TRBD1 on 5 matching bases. The CDR3 contains 15 residues. Trimming shortened V by 6 bases and J by 3 bases, and 15 bases separated the two germline ends. Germline assignment: CDR1 LNHDA and CDR2 SQIVND (reference sequence). The CDR3 DNA is TGTGCCAGTAGCAAACAAGGGGCCCACTACAATGAGCAGTTCTTC. It specifies CASSKQGAHYNEQFF.

This rearrangement joins TRBV6-1 to TRBJ1-5; a possible D gene is TRBD1 (5 bases). The germline V gene has CDR1 MNHNS and CDR2 SASEGT. V lost 0 bases to trimming and J lost 0 bases, with 15 bases between them. The CDR3 runs to 18 residues. CDR3 DNA sequence: TGTGCCAGCAGTGAAGCGCACAGGAGACCCTATAGCAATCAGCCCCAGCATTTT. This gives the protein CASSEAHRRPYSNQPQHF.

The V and J genes are TRBV7-2 and TRBJ2-1; TRBD2 aligns across 12 bases. Unmatched junction bases numbered 12, after V lost 8 bases and J lost 10 bases. CDR1 SGHTA and CDR2 FQGNSA come from the germline V gene. The CDR3 sequence is 15 residues long. CDR3 amino acids: CASSHLTSGGGEQFF. The CDR3 nucleotides read TGTGCCAGCTCCCACCTGACTAGCGGGGGCGGCGAGCAGTTCTTC.

The genes are TRBV28 and TRBJ2-1, with D unclear. The CDR3 has 12 amino acids. Trimming pared 6 bases from V and 3 bases from J, leaving 6 bases between. In germline, CDR1 is MDHEN, CDR2 SYDVKM. CDR3 sequence (DNA): TGTGCCAGCAGAAGTAACTACAATGAGCAGTTCTTC. This gives the protein CASRSNYNEQFF.

The chain couples TRBV9 to TRBJ1-2; 7 bases match TRBD1. Germline CDR1 and CDR2: SGDLS and YYNGEE. The CDR3 runs to 14 residues. V was clipped by 6 bases and J by 3 bases; unmatched bases: 8. Here the CDR3 reads CASTRDRADYGYTF. The CDR3 DNA is TGTGCCAGCACCCGAGACAGGGCTGACTATGGCTACACCTTC.

The V and J genes are TRBV20-1 and TRBJ1-2, with a weak D call TRBD1 (6 bases). The V end lost 3 bases, the J end lost 2 bases, and 10 bases lay between the germline ends. Germline V gene lookup returns CDR1 DFQATT and CDR2 SNEGSKA (reference sequence). The CDR3 is 13 amino acids. The chain's CDR3 is CSASITGNYGYTF. CDR3 nucleotide sequence: TGCAGTGCTAGTATCACAGGGAACTATGGCTACACCTTC.

The CDR3 reads CASSLLGEEAFF. In nucleotides, the CDR3 is TGTGCCAGCAGCTTGTTAGGGGAGGAAGCTTTCTTT. This sequence joins TRBV7-9 and TRBJ1-1; possibly TRBD1 for D (5 bases). The CDR3 loop spans 12 amino acids. Trimming removed 3 bases at V and 8 bases at J, with 10 bases between. The germline CDR1 and CDR2 sequences are SEHNR and FQNEAQ (reference sequence).

The chain carries TRBV20-1 and TRBJ2-5; either TRBD1 or TRBD2 may fit D (5 bases each). V lost 8 bases and J 5 bases, leaving 12 bases between the germline ends. This CDR3 contains 11 residues. The germline gives CDR1 DFQATT, CDR2 SNEGSKA (reference sequence). Here the CDR3 reads CSPTREETQYF. Written as DNA, the CDR3 is TGCAGTCCCACCAGGGAGGAGACCCAGTACTTC.

The chain employs TRBV6-5 and TRBJ2-7; the D gene is possibly TRBD1 (5 bases). This CDR3 has 14 residues. The V end was cut by 5 bases, the J end by 0 bases, with 11 bases between. CDR1 is MNHEY, CDR2 SVGAGI, per germline. The CDR3, as DNA: TGTGCCAGCAGTCCCGACAGAGACTCCTACGAGCAGTACTTC. Protein product: CASSPDRDSYEQYF.

The table lists this clone with a count of one. The chain uses TRBV11-3 and TRBJ2-2; 9 positions agree with TRBD2. Germline CDR1 SGHNT, CDR2 YENEEA. The CDR3 totals 16 residues. With 5 bases clipped from V and 3 bases from J, the junction kept 7 bases outside the gene matches. CDR3 amino acids: CASSPAAGGYTGELFF. The DNA for the CDR3 is TGTGCCAGCAGCCCAGCAGCGGGGGGATACACCGGGGAGCTGTTTTTT.